What follows are 28 T cell receptor beta chains derived from one specimen sequenced in a study of blood T cell repertoires in COVID-19. TCRdb's table, derived via immunoSEQ multiplex PCR, lists solely in-frame clones and lacks some. The sample records about 140,000 clones, roughly 85% being singletons. Sequencing used PBMCs or T cells enriched from blood (not recorded which). These receptors were obtained from a woman aged 45-65 years who had recovered from COVID-19.

The rearrangement uses TRBV7-8 and TRBJ2-7, with D possibly matching TRBD2 (6 bases). The length of the CDR3 is 13 residues. Germline V CDR1 and CDR2: SGHVS, FQNEAQ. Trimming removed 0 bases at V and 3 bases at J, with 6 bases between. The CDR3 bases are TGTGCCAGCAGCTTAGCGGGGGGCTACGAGCAGTACTTC. This translates into CASSLAGGYEQYF.

V gene TRBV6-5 combines with J gene TRBJ1-2, with D perhaps matching TRBD1 (5 bases). With 8 bases removed from V and 0 bases from J, the gap between germline ends came to 7 bases. This CDR3 region has 12 residues. Germline V CDR1 and CDR2: MNHEY, SVGAGI. For the CDR3, the DNA is TGTGCCAGCGCAGGGTCTAACTATGGCTACACCTTC. The encoded protein is CASAGSNYGYTF.

This sequence joins TRBV30 and TRBJ1-3; D uncertain. The CDR3 runs to 13 residues. Germline V gives CDR1 GTSNPN, CDR2 SVGIG (reference sequence). V was trimmed by 3 bases and J by 6 bases, leaving 12 bases between them. DNA of the CDR3: TGTGCCTGGAGCTTTCAGAGGGAAAACACCATATATTTT. Translation gives CAWSFQRENTIYF.

This chain links TRBV11-2 with TRBJ2-5; 12 bases match TRBD2. The length of the CDR3 is 16 residues. Germline V CDR1 and CDR2: SGHAT, FQNNGV. J lost 1 base, V lost 0 bases, and 0 bases had no gene match. The CDR3 is CASSLELAGGQETQYF. CDR3 nucleotides: TGTGCCAGCAGCTTAGAACTAGCGGGAGGCCAAGAGACCCAGTACTTC.

The chain combines TRBV10-1 with TRBJ1-1; D is possibly TRBD1 (6 bases). The length of the CDR3 is 13 residues. Trimming removed 8 bases at V and 1 base at J, with 11 bases between. The germline CDR1 and CDR2 sequences are WNHNN and SYGVQD (reference sequence). The chain's CDR3 is CASSLTGNTEAFF. The CDR3 coding sequence is TGCGCCAGCTCCCTGACAGGGAACACTGAAGCTTTCTTT.

The J gene is TRBJ2-7, the V gene TRBV7-9, with D unresolved. The ends were cut back, 1 base at V and 2 bases at J, with 9 bases in the middle. The CDR3 consists of 14 residues. Germline assignment: CDR1 SEHNR and CDR2 FQNEAQ (reference sequence). CDR3 residues: CASSLELETYEQYF. The DNA for the CDR3 is TGTGCCAGCAGCTTAGAGTTGGAGACCTACGAGCAGTACTTC.

This clone was picked up one time. The chain combines TRBV19 with TRBJ2-1; TRBD2 might be the D (6 bases). The CDR3 length is 17 residues. The germline V gene encodes CDR1 LNHDA and CDR2 SQIVND (reference sequence). V shed 5 bases and J shed 5 bases, with 22 bases lying between them. The CDR3 spells CASSPRVGTRAHNEQFF. CDR3 bases: TGTGCCAGTAGTCCAAGGGTGGGGACTCGGGCCCACAATGAGCAGTTCTTC. Full variable domain (remainder filled in from reference TRBV19 and TRBJ2-1): DGGITQSPKYLFRKEGQNVTLSCEQNLNHDAMYWYRQDPGQGLRLIYYSQIVNDFQKGDIAEGYSVSREKKESFPLTVTSAQKNPTAFYLCASSPRVGTRAHNEQFFGPGTRLTVL.

This chain links TRBV30 with TRBJ2-7; 8 nucleotides align to TRBD1. J was trimmed by 3 bases and V by 3 bases; bases with no gene match: 7. CDR1 is GTSNPN, CDR2 SVGIG, per germline (reference sequence). The CDR3 consists of 14 residues. The CDR3 nucleotides read TGTGCCTGGAGAGGACAGGGAAGGGGCTACGAGCAGTACTTC. This translates into CAWRGQGRGYEQYF.

The chain uses TRBV9 and TRBJ2-3; D may be TRBD1 (6 bases). CDR3 length: 16 amino acids. The V end lost 0 bases, the J end lost 7 bases, and 18 bases lay between the germline ends. Germline V lookup: CDR1 SGDLS, CDR2 YYNGEE. CDR3 sequence (DNA): TGTGCCAGCAGCGTAGCACCAGGGGAACTAGGGAATACGCAGTATTTT. Protein sequence: CASSVAPGELGNTQYF.

The chain employs TRBV28 and TRBJ1-2; D not certain. The CDR3 consists of 16 residues. V gave up 4 bases and J gave up 2 bases, with 17 bases separating them. Germline-derived CDR1 and CDR2 are MDHEN and SYDVKM. The CDR3 reads CASSWEGKGANYGYTF. CDR3 nucleotide sequence: TGTGCCAGCAGTTGGGAGGGAAAGGGTGCCAACTATGGCTACACCTTC.

CDR3 coding DNA: TGTGCCAGCAGCCTACCGACTAGTCCCGGAGGCGAGCAGTACTTC. Residues: CASSLPTSPGGEQYF. The chain uses TRBV5-4 and TRBJ2-7; TRBD2 is a possible D gene (6 bases). The CDR3 has 15 amino acids. V lost 4 bases and J 6 bases, leaving 20 bases between the germline ends. CDR1 and CDR2 from the germline V gene are SGHNT and YYREEE (reference sequence).

This clone appeared once. This chain joins TRBV18 and TRBJ1-1; D is unresolved. Germline lookup yields CDR1 KGHSH and CDR2 LQKENI. The CDR3 is 13 residues long. The ends were cut back, 2 bases at V and 1 base at J, with 5 bases in the middle. CDR3 sequence: CASSPEQNTEAFF. CDR3 nucleotides: TGTGCCAGCTCACCAGAACAGAACACTGAAGCTTTCTTT. Full variable domain (outside the CDR3, taken from reference TRBV18 and TRBJ1-1): NAGVMQNPRHLVRRRGQEARLRCSPMKGHSHVYWYRQLPEEGLKFMVYLQKENIIDESGMPKERFSAEFPKEGPSILRIQQVVRGDSAAYFCASSPEQNTEAFFGQGTRLTVV.

The chain joins TRBV2 to TRBJ2-7, with 8 positions matching TRBD1. CDR1 and CDR2 (germline): SNHLY, FYNNEI. CDR3 length equals 14 residues. The junction had 5 bases not matched to a gene; V was cut back by 7 bases and J by 0 bases. The CDR3, as DNA: TGTGCCAGCACGTCGGGACAGGCCTCCTACGAGCAGTACTTC. It specifies CASTSGQASYEQYF.

The chain couples TRBV5-4 to TRBJ1-4; 7 bases agree with TRBD1. The V and J ends lost 4 bases and 2 bases, in that order; junction bases with no gene match: 8. Germline assignment: CDR1 SGHNT and CDR2 YYREEE (reference sequence). This CDR3 contains 16 residues. The CDR3 nucleotides are TGTGCCAGCAGCACCACAGACAGGGCGACTAATGAAAAACTGTTTTTT. Translation gives CASSTTDRATNEKLFF.

In nucleotides, the CDR3 is TGTGCCAGTACGTACAGGAACACTGAAGCTTTCTTT. It is translated as CASTYRNTEAFF. The V gene is TRBV19, the J gene TRBJ1-1; D unresolved. Germline assignment: CDR1 LNHDA and CDR2 SQIVND (reference sequence). The ends were cut back, 7 bases at V and 1 base at J, with 7 bases in the middle. The CDR3 runs 12 residues.

CDR3 sequence (DNA): TGTGCCAGCAGACTGACAGGGTACACTGAAGCTTTCTTT. This sequence encodes CASRLTGYTEAFF. This rearrangement joins TRBV2 to TRBJ1-1; 7 nucleotides line up with TRBD1. Germline CDR1 is SNHLY and CDR2 is FYNNEI. V was clipped by 6 bases and J by 3 bases; unmatched bases: 4. The CDR3 totals 13 residues.

This sequence joins TRBV6-6 and TRBJ2-1, with TRBD2 matching over 7 bases. This CDR3 comprises 18 residues. Germline CDR1 is MNHNY and CDR2 is SVGAGI (reference sequence). V gave up 5 bases and J gave up 6 bases; unmatched junction bases: 19. The CDR3 here is CASSPGEGRGMRSNEQFF. CDR3 in DNA: TGTGCCAGCAGTCCCGGGGAGGGAAGGGGAATGAGGAGCAATGAGCAGTTCTTC.

This clone was detected a few times. This chain connects TRBV28 to TRBJ1-4; D possibly corresponds to TRBD1 (5 bases). Trimming removed 4 bases at V and 5 bases at J, with 8 bases between. CDR3 length: 13 amino acids. Looked up from germline, CDR1 is MDHEN and CDR2 is SYDVKM. The CDR3 is CASSSRQNEKLFF. CDR3 nucleotide sequence: TGTGCCAGCAGTTCCAGACAGAATGAAAAACTGTTTTTT.

The genes are TRBV3-1 (or the pseudogene TRBV3-2) and TRBJ1-6; 9 bases are a match to TRBD1. The junction had 13 bases not matched to a gene; V was cut back by 6 bases and J by 16 bases. This CDR3 contains 14 residues. Germline CDR1 reads LGHDT; CDR2 reads YNNKEL (reference sequence). This CDR3 reads CASRKTGGEINLHF. The CDR3 DNA reads as TGTGCCAGCAGGAAAACAGGGGGCGAGATCAATCTCCACTTT.

This chain connects TRBV27 to TRBJ2-2, with TRBD2 matching 7 bases. The CDR3 is 17 amino acids. CDR1 is MNHEY, CDR2 SMNVEV, per germline (reference sequence). Germline trimming cut 7 bases from V and 0 bases from J; bases unmatched to any gene: 11. CDR3 region: CASTQNWLAANTGELFF. The CDR3 DNA reads TGTGCCAGCACCCAAAACTGGCTAGCGGCGAACACCGGGGAGCTGTTTTTT.

This clone has just one count. The rearrangement links TRBV7-2 to TRBJ2-5; D remains ambiguous. The germline V and J ends were trimmed by 1 base and 5 bases, with 14 bases remaining between them. CDR3 length: 15 amino acids. CDR1 SGHTA and CDR2 FQGNSA come from the germline V gene. The CDR3 reads CASSLVGRPLETQYF. CDR3 DNA sequence: TGTGCCAGCAGCTTAGTGGGCAGGCCCTTGGAGACCCAGTACTTC.

This sequence joins TRBV11-2 and TRBJ2-7; weak D call: TRBD1 (6 bases). Per the germline V gene, CDR1 is SGHAT and CDR2 is FQNNGV. V was clipped by 5 bases and J by 2 bases, with 19 bases between them. The CDR3 runs 16 residues. The CDR3 loop reads CASSPTRPGQTYEQYF. CDR3 sequence (DNA): TGTGCCAGCAGCCCTACACGACCTGGACAGACCTACGAGCAGTACTTC.

This chain links TRBV5-1 with TRBJ2-7; D perhaps matches TRBD1 (6 bases). CDR1 is SGHRS, CDR2 YFSETQ, per germline. V lost 0 bases and J 2 bases, leaving 9 bases between the germline ends. This CDR3 has 14 residues. CDR3 DNA sequence: TGCGCCAGCAGCTTGGAGGACAGACCCTACGAGCAGTACTTC. It is translated as CASSLEDRPYEQYF.

The J gene is TRBJ2-3, the V gene TRBV18; 10 bases are a match to TRBD1. Per the germline V gene, CDR1 is KGHSH and CDR2 is LQKENI. Germline trimming cut 0 bases from V and 4 bases from J; bases unmatched to any gene: 7. The CDR3 runs to 17 residues. This CDR3 reads CASSPPRRQGASDTQYF. For the CDR3, the DNA is TGTGCCAGCTCACCACCGCGTCGACAGGGGGCATCAGATACGCAGTATTTT.

The chain couples TRBV7-2 to TRBJ2-5, with 8 bases that match TRBD2. Per the germline V gene, CDR1 is SGHTA and CDR2 is FQGNSA. The V and J ends lost 0 bases and 4 bases, in that order; junction bases with no gene match: 16. The CDR3 extends over 19 amino acids. The CDR3 loop reads CASSLARLGSGTLTETQYF. The DNA of the CDR3 is TGTGCCAGCAGCTTAGCTCGGTTAGGTAGCGGGACGCTAACAGAGACCCAGTACTTC.

V usage is TRBV7-8 and J usage is TRBJ1-2, with 10 bases matching TRBD1. Germline loops: CDR1 SGHVS, CDR2 FQNEAQ. With 5 bases clipped from V and 6 bases from J, the junction kept 6 bases outside the gene matches. The CDR3 has 14 amino acids. CDR3 protein: CASSPRTGGDGYTF. The CDR3 DNA reads as TGTGCCAGCAGCCCCCGGACAGGGGGTGATGGCTACACCTTC.

This chain connects TRBV7-2 to TRBJ1-4; D might be TRBD1 (6 bases). Germline V gives CDR1 SGHTA, CDR2 FQGNSA. The CDR3 contains 15 residues. The V end was cut by 3 bases, the J end by 8 bases, with 16 bases between. Here the CDR3 DNA reads TGTGCCAGCAGCTTGCGTCCGGGACAAAGAGAAAAACTGTTTTTT. This codes for CASSLRPGQREKLFF.

V is TRBV29-1 and J is TRBJ2-2; TRBD2 matches at 12 bases. Germline V lookup: CDR1 SQVTM, CDR2 ANQGSEA. V shed 6 bases and J 0 bases; nucleotides not matched to a gene: 8. The CDR3 runs to 17 residues. CDR3 amino acids: CSVRLAGGPSNTGELFF. CDR3 in DNA: TGCAGCGTCCGGCTAGCGGGAGGGCCCTCGAACACCGGGGAGCTGTTTTTT.